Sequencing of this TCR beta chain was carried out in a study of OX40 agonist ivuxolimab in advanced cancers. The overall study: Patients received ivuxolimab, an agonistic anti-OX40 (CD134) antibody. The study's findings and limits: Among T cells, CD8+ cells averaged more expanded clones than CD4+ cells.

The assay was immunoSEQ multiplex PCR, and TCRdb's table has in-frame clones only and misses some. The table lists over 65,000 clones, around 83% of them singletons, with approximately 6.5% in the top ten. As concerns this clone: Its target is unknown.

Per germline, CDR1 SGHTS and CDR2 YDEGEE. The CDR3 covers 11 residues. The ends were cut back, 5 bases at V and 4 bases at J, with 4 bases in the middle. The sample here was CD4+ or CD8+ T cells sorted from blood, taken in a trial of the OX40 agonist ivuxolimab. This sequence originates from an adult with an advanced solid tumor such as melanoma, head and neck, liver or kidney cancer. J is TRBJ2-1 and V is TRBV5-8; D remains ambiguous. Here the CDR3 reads CASRNYNEQFF. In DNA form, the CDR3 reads TGTGCCAGCAGAAATTACAATGAGCAGTTCTTC.